The entry below gives a single T cell receptor beta chain sequence along with its context. How the authors handled the data: Nucleated cell counts were estimated from reference gene primer amplification. Libraries were prepared by immunoSEQ multiplex PCR; TCRdb keeps only in-frame clonotypes and omits some of them. That table furnishes V, J and clone size, whereas the DNA furnished D and trimming. The table lists about 27,000 clones, around 92% of them singletons. This sample was included in a study of blood T cell repertoires in COVID-19. Material for sequencing was peripheral blood. The clonotype originates from a human donor in a cohort sampled during active COVID-19.

The CDR3 sequence: CASRKQGALDYGYTF. The CDR3, as DNA: TGTGCCAGTAGGAAACAGGGGGCATTAGATTATGGCTACACCTTC. The rearrangement links TRBV19 to TRBJ1-2, with TRBD1 matching over 9 bases. V shed 6 bases, J shed 5 bases, and the junction held 10 bases outside the gene matches. The germline V gene encodes CDR1 LNHDA and CDR2 SQIVND (reference sequence). The CDR3 is 15 amino acids.